These T cell receptor beta chains were read from a single sample in a study of beta chain features in type 1 diabetes. The table came from immunoSEQ multiplex PCR; TCRdb's copy has only in-frame clones and leaves some out. The repertoire consists of about 370,000 clones, with approximately 15% occurring once and the leading ten covering 0.019%. Sequencing was done on a sample of naive CD4+ T cells from blood. All receptors derive from a woman under 30 in good health. Each CDR3 is given with its conserved first and last residue. Fields, in order: J gene, V gene, CDR3 protein.

TRBJ1-1 | TRBV11-2 | CASSFQLNTEAFF
TRBJ1-1 | TRBV28 | CASSSGQLNTEAFF
TRBJ2-1 | TRBV29-1 | CSVGGLAVSSYNEQFF
TRBJ1-2 | TRBV29-1 | CSVGSGNTDGYTF
TRBJ1-2 | TRBV28 | CASSLAVGYTF
TRBJ2-3 | TRBV30 | CAWSSSGRPSTDTQYF
TRBJ2-1 | TRBV7-9 | CASSLTSGRGPLYNEQFF
TRBJ2-4 | TRBV28 | CASSLLGELAKNIQYF
TRBJ2-5 | TRBV19 | CASSGWDKETQYF
TRBJ2-6 | TRBV30 | CAWSSTGANVLTF
TRBJ2-1 | TRBV5-4 | CASSFIQGSLKPHNEQFF
TRBJ1-5 | TRBV30 | CAWNAKGQGGNQPQHF
TRBJ1-1 | TRBV4-2 | CASSQPSRRLNTEAFF
TRBJ2-2 | TRBV30 | CAWSVGQWTSLNTGELFF
TRBJ1-3 | TRBV23-1 | CAVSLDRNLSGNTIYF
TRBJ2-7 | TRBV13 | CASSPMRDRAYEQYF
TRBJ2-1 | TRBV14 | CASSQGAGGPDNEQFF
TRBJ2-3 | TRBV5-6 | CASRSFRDRTFTDTQYF
TRBJ1-1 | TRBV20-1 | CSAPRFTEAFF
TRBJ2-2 | TRBV19 | CASSEQANTGELFF
TRBJ2-7 | TRBV29-1 | CSVEEGTSVSYEQYF
TRBJ2-7 | TRBV5-1 | CASSLASRVTYEQYF
TRBJ2-7 | TRBV28 | CASSPLDSALSYEQYF
TRBJ1-1 | TRBV7-9 | CASSQRQGLNTEAFF
TRBJ2-5 | TRBV28 | CASAIMGLAGEETQYF
TRBJ1-2 | TRBV18 | CASSPPGTGASYTF
TRBJ1-2 | TRBV7-2 | CASSSRTGGVHGYTF
TRBJ2-1 | TRBV20-1 | CSATRGGEQFF
TRBJ1-5 | TRBV5-1 | CASSPGQGGSAQHF
TRBJ1-4 | TRBV23-1 | CASSQGQLFF
TRBJ2-7 | TRBV9 | CASAPPRDSYEQYF
TRBJ1-2 | TRBV28 | CASRPGQGARGYTF
TRBJ1-2 | TRBV25-1 | CASSFGGDGYTF
TRBJ1-2 | TRBV7-9 | CASSLAGHNYGYTF
TRBJ1-5 | TRBV28 | CASSLFRGNQPQHF
TRBJ2-1 | TRBV11-2 | CASSGGLAESSYNEQFF
TRBJ1-2 | TRBV2 | CASSVESLSGYTF
TRBJ2-7 | TRBV7-9 | CASSLGHRDRDLYEQYF